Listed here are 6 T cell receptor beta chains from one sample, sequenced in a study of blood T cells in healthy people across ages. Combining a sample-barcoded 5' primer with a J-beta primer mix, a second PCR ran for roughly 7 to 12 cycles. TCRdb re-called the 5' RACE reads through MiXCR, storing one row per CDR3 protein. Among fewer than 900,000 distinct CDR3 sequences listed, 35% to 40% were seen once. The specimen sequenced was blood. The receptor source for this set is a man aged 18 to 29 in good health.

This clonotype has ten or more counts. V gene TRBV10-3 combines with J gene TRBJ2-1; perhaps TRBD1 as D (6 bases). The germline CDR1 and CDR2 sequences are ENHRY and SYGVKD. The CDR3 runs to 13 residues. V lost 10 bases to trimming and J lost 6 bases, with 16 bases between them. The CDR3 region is CASSLQDSNEQFF. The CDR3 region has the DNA TGTGCCAGCAGCCTACAGGACAGCAATGAGCAGTTCTTC.

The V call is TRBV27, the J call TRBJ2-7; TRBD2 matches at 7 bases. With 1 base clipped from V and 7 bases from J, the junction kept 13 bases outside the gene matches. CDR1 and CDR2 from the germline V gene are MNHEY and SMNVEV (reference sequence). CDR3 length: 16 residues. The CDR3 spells CASSLFPSGFYNEQYF. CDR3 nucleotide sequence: TGTGCCAGCAGTTTATTTCCTAGCGGATTCTACAATGAGCAGTACTTC.

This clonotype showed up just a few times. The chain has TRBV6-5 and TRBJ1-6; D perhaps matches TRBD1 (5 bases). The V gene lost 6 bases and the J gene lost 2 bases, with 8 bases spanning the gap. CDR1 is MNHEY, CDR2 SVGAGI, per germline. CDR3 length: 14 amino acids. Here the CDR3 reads CASRQGAYNSPLHF. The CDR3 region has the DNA TGTGCCAGCAGGCAGGGCGCCTATAATTCACCCCTCCACTTT.

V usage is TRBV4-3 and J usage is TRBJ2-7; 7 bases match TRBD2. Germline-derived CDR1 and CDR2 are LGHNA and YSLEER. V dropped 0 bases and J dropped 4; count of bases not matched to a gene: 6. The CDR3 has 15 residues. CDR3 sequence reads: CASSQDAGDAYEQYF. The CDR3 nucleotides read TGCGCCAGCAGCCAAGATGCGGGGGACGCGTACGAGCAGTACTTC.

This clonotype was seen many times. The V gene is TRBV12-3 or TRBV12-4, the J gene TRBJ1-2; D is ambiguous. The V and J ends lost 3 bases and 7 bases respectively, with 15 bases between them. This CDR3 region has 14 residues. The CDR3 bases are TGTGCCAGCAGTTTGGTCCAGGAACGCCTTGGCTACACCTTC. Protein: CASSLVQERLGYTF.

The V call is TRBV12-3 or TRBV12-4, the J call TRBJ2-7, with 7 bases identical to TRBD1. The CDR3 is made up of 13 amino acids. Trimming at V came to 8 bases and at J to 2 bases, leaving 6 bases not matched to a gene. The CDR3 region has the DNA TGTGCCAGCGGCCAGGACAGGCCCTACGAGCAGTACTTC. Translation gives CASGQDRPYEQYF.